This passage covers 26 T cell receptor beta chains from one sample sequenced in a study of radiation and T cells in renal cell carcinoma. Sequencing was performed with immunoSEQ multiplex PCR; in TCRdb, only in-frame clones are kept and a portion is missing. The sample has 150,000 or so clones; less than 90% are singletons. Time point noted: blood 4 weeks post-SBRT, at nephrectomy. This sample's treatment: 15 Gy SBRT to primary tumor, nephrectomy 4 weeks later. The source was blood, collected from a patient whose treatment included radiotherapy and nephrectomy. The receptors come from a woman in her forties or fifties with renal cell carcinoma.

This chain joins TRBV18 and TRBJ2-3; TRBD2 agrees at 9 bases. Germline V gene sequence: CDR1 KGHSH, CDR2 LQKENI. J gave up 2 bases and V 2 bases, and 8 bases lay outside the gene matches. The CDR3 runs to 17 residues. The CDR3 loop is CASSPTNSGGHTDTQYF. The CDR3 DNA is TGTGCCAGCTCACCAACGAATAGCGGGGGCCACACAGATACGCAGTATTTT.

This sequence joins TRBV7-3 and TRBJ2-3; 9 positions agree with TRBD1. CDR1 and CDR2 (germline): SGHTA, FQGTGA. Trimming cost V 5 bases and J 6 bases; bases outside gene matches: 6. The CDR3 length is 14 residues. In DNA form, the CDR3 reads TGTGCCAGCAGCCAACAGGGGGCAACGGATACGCAGTATTTT. The encoded protein is CASSQQGATDTQYF. Drawing the rest from reference TRBV7-3 and TRBJ2-3, the complete variable domain is GAGVSQTPSNKVTEKGKYVELRCDPISGHTALYWYRQSLGQGPEFLIYFQGTGAADDSGLPNDRFFAVRPEGSVSTLKIQRTERGDSAVYLCASSQQGATDTQYFGPGTRLTVL.

The rearrangement uses TRBV6-5 and TRBJ1-6; possible D gene TRBD1, 6 bases. Trimming shortened V by 3 bases and J by 13 bases, and 22 bases separated the two germline ends. CDR1 and CDR2 from the germline V gene are MNHEY and SVGAGI. The CDR3 has 16 amino acids. This chain's CDR3 is CASSYKGGNSALPLHF. The DNA of the CDR3 is TGTGCCAGCAGTTATAAAGGGGGGAACAGCGCCTTGCCCCTCCACTTT.

The chain recombines TRBV2 with TRBJ2-7; weak D call: TRBD2 (6 bases). Germline CDR1 reads SNHLY; CDR2 reads FYNNEI. This CDR3 region has 15 residues. V lost 6 bases to trimming and J lost 2 bases, with 17 bases between them. The CDR3 DNA follows: TGTGCCAGCAGGGACTATCTGACGGCCACCTACGAGCAGTACTTC. Protein sequence: CASRDYLTATYEQYF.

The sample holds one count of this clone. V gene TRBV6-5 combines with J gene TRBJ1-5; no reliable D call. The V gene's germline CDR1 is MNHEY and CDR2 SVGAGI. V was trimmed by 4 bases and J by 0 bases, leaving 7 bases between them. The CDR3 consists of 14 residues. CDR3 residues: CASSSRSSNQPQHF. CDR3 coding DNA: TGTGCCAGCAGTTCTCGGTCTAGCAATCAGCCCCAGCATTTT.

The CDR3 is CASSLGTPFNNEQFF. In nucleotides, the CDR3 is TGTGCCAGCAGCTTAGGGACTCCGTTTAACAATGAGCAGTTCTTC. This chain links TRBV7-3 with TRBJ2-1; D is perhaps TRBD2 (6 bases). Germline V gene lookup returns CDR1 SGHTA and CDR2 FQGTGA. V gave up 2 bases and J gave up 5 bases, with 13 bases separating them. The CDR3 is 15 residues long.

The chain links TRBV5-6 to TRBJ2-7, with TRBD2 matching over 9 bases. Trimming removed 4 bases from V and 1 base from J; junction bases left unmatched: 6. This CDR3 has 15 residues. Germline CDR1 reads SGHDT; CDR2 reads YYEEEE. The CDR3 loop is CASSLLTSGSYEQYF. As DNA, the CDR3 is TGTGCCAGCAGCCTCCTGACTAGCGGATCCTACGAGCAGTACTTC.

The chain uses TRBV7-8 and TRBJ2-6; TRBD1 matches at 7 bases. This CDR3 region has 15 residues. Germline CDR1 reads SGHVS; CDR2 reads FQNEAQ. V dropped 5 bases and J dropped 4; count of bases not matched to a gene: 5. Written as DNA, the CDR3 is TGTGCCAGCAGCCGTGACAGGGCCGGGGCCAACGTCCTGACTTTC. It is translated as CASSRDRAGANVLTF.

The V call is TRBV13, the J call TRBJ2-7, with a tentative D call TRBD1 (5 bases). The length of the CDR3 is 16 residues. V was cut by 0 bases and J by 0 bases, with 12 bases left in between. Germline V gene data show CDR1 as PRHDT and CDR2 as FYEKMQ (reference sequence). CDR3 nucleotides: TGTGCCAGCAGCTTAGGAGTGATTGGGGCCTCCTACGAGCAGTACTTC. Translation gives CASSLGVIGASYEQYF.

The chain uses TRBV30 and TRBJ1-5; D possibly corresponds to TRBD1 (5 bases). This CDR3 region has 13 residues. CDR1 GTSNPN and CDR2 SVGIG come from the germline V gene (reference sequence). V was shortened by 3 bases and J by 7 bases, with 13 bases between the two germline ends. The CDR3 region has the DNA TGTGCCTGGAGCAGAGGGTGGGACCAGCCCCAGCATTTT. The encoded protein is CAWSRGWDQPQHF.

The chain links TRBV18 to TRBJ1-2; D is undetermined. V dropped 3 bases and J dropped 4 bases, with 12 bases sitting between them. The CDR3 covers 14 residues. CDR1 and CDR2 from the germline V gene are KGHSH and LQKENI. CDR3 in DNA: TGTGCCAGCTCACCGGGCGGCGGGTTCTATGGCTACACCTTC. Its translation is CASSPGGGFYGYTF.

The chain is built from TRBV7-2 and TRBJ2-2; 7 bases match TRBD2. V shed 4 bases and J 6 bases; nucleotides not matched to a gene: 11. Germline lookup yields CDR1 SGHTA and CDR2 FQGNSA. CDR3 length equals 16 residues. The CDR3 loop reads CASSSIAGVGAGELFF. The CDR3 coding sequence is TGTGCCAGCAGCTCTATAGCGGGCGTTGGGGCCGGGGAGCTGTTTTTT.

This rearrangement joins TRBV9 to TRBJ2-3, with D unclear. The CDR3 consists of 14 residues. Trimming removed 0 bases at V and 4 bases at J, with 9 bases between. Germline V gene lookup returns CDR1 SGDLS and CDR2 YYNGEE. The CDR3 protein is CASSVVPGPDTQYF. The DNA for the CDR3 is TGTGCCAGCAGCGTAGTCCCTGGGCCAGATACGCAGTATTTT.

The chain has TRBV5-6 and TRBJ2-2, with 9 positions matching TRBD1. The CDR3 is 16 residues long. J lost 6 bases, V lost 4 bases, and 10 bases had no gene match. Germline V gene lookup returns CDR1 SGHDT and CDR2 YYEEEE. CDR3 coding DNA: TGTGCCAGCAGCATAACTCCGGGACAGGGTGCCGGGGAGCTGTTTTTT. Its protein product is CASSITPGQGAGELFF.

The CDR3 loop reads CASSQDRVGSNQPQHF. The CDR3 nucleotides read TGTGCCAGCAGCCAGGACAGGGTGGGGTCGAATCAGCCCCAGCATTTT. The chain recombines TRBV4-2 with TRBJ1-5; 8 nucleotides agree with TRBD1. The CDR3 contains 16 residues. Losses at the gene ends were 3 bases for V and 4 bases for J; bases not matched to a gene: 8. CDR1 and CDR2 (germline): LGHNA, YNFKEQ.

The chain recombines TRBV5-6 with TRBJ2-1; 9 bases align to TRBD1. Germline CDR1 is SGHDT and CDR2 is YYEEEE. With V trimmed by 3 bases and J by 7 bases, 8 bases remained unmatched. The CDR3 runs 15 residues. CDR3 residues: CASSSGTGWRNEQFF. The CDR3 bases are TGTGCCAGCAGCTCGGGGACAGGGTGGAGGAATGAGCAGTTCTTC.

This clone was seen only a few times. The chain links TRBV18 to TRBJ1-1; no firm D call. CDR3 length equals 14 residues. The germline CDR1 and CDR2 sequences are KGHSH and LQKENI. With 2 bases removed from V and 1 base from J, the gap between germline ends came to 8 bases. CDR3 nucleotide sequence: TGTGCCAGCTCACCATGGCAGCCGAACACTGAAGCTTTCTTT. The encoded protein is CASSPWQPNTEAFF.

This chain uses TRBV5-1 with TRBJ2-5, with 11 bases matching TRBD1. The CDR3 covers 17 residues. With V trimmed by 1 base and J by 4 bases, 9 bases remained unmatched. CDR1 and CDR2 (germline): SGHRS, YFSETQ. The CDR3 coding sequence is TGCGCCAGCAGCTTGAGCGGGACAGGGGGACTCGGAGAGACCCAGTACTTC. Protein sequence: CASSLSGTGGLGETQYF. The complete variable domain, with remaining parts taken from reference TRBV5-1 and TRBJ2-5, reads KAGVTQTPRYLIKTRGQQVTLSCSPISGHRSVSWYQQTPGQGLQFLFEYFSETQRNKGNFPGRFSGRQFSNSRSEMNVSTLELGDSALYLCASSLSGTGGLGETQYFGPGTRLLVL.

The V call is TRBV6-1, the J call TRBJ1-1; 7 bases agree with TRBD1. The V segment lost 7 bases and the J segment 1 base; nucleotides outside the gene matches: 3. Per germline, CDR1 MNHNS and CDR2 SASEGT. The CDR3 is 13 residues long. CDR3: CASKNRGNTEAFF. CDR3 DNA sequence: TGTGCCAGCAAGAACAGGGGGAACACTGAAGCTTTCTTT.

The chain uses TRBV7-9 and TRBJ2-3; tentative D call: TRBD2 (5 bases). Germline V CDR1 and CDR2: SEHNR, FQNEAQ (reference sequence). The germline V and J ends were trimmed by 5 bases and 3 bases, with 12 bases remaining between them. This CDR3 has 14 residues. The CDR3 loop reads CASSPLESTDTQYF. The DNA of the CDR3 is TGTGCCAGCAGCCCACTAGAGTCTACAGATACGCAGTATTTT.

The chain combines TRBV7-2 with TRBJ2-3; D uncertain. V gave up 7 bases and J gave up 0 bases, with 8 bases separating them. The CDR3 length is 13 residues. Germline V gives CDR1 SGHTA, CDR2 FQGNSA. The CDR3 protein is CASNPQSTDTQYF. CDR3 in DNA: TGTGCCAGCAACCCCCAGAGCACAGATACGCAGTATTTT. The full variable domain, rest sourced from reference TRBV7-2 and TRBJ2-3, is GAGVSQSPSNKVTEKGKDVELRCDPISGHTALYWYRQSLGQGLEFLIYFQGNSAPDKSGLPSDRFSAERTGGSVSTLTIQRTQQEDSAVYLCASNPQSTDTQYFGPGTRLTVL.

The chain uses TRBV19 and TRBJ2-1; 9 bases line up with TRBD1. The V gene end was trimmed by 7 bases and the J gene end by 2 bases; junction bases not matched to a gene: 9. Germline values: CDR1 LNHDA, CDR2 SQIVND (reference sequence). This CDR3 is 16 amino acids long. The CDR3 loop reads CASTQRTGDTYNEQFF. CDR3 in DNA: TGTGCCAGTACCCAACGGACAGGGGATACCTACAATGAGCAGTTCTTC.

This sequence joins TRBV11-3 and TRBJ2-1, with TRBD1 identical over 9 bases. V was pared by 0 bases and J by 8 bases, with 5 bases of the junction left unmatched. The CDR3 covers 15 residues. Germline V gene sequence: CDR1 SGHNT, CDR2 YENEEA. This CDR3 reads CASSLENRGQDEQFF. The DNA for the CDR3 is TGTGCCAGCAGCTTAGAAAACAGGGGGCAGGATGAGCAGTTCTTC. Looking up the rest from reference TRBV11-3 and TRBJ2-1 gives the full variable domain: EAGVVQSPRYKIIEKKQPVAFWCNPISGHNTLYWYLQNLGQGPELLIRYENEEAVDDSQLPKDRFSAERLKGVDSTLKIQPAELGDSAVYLCASSLENRGQDEQFFGPGTRLTVL.

The chain recombines TRBV7-9 with TRBJ1-2; perhaps TRBD1 as D (5 bases). Trimming took off 9 bases at V and 4 bases at J, with 15 bases between the two ends. Germline V gene lookup returns CDR1 SEHNR and CDR2 FQNEAQ (reference sequence). The CDR3 has 13 amino acids. The CDR3 coding sequence is TGTGCCAGTGGGCGGTGGGGGACCTATGGCTACACCTTC. This translates into CASGRWGTYGYTF.

This chain joins TRBV4-3 and TRBJ1-3; no clear D. The CDR3 has 17 residues. Germline V gene lookup returns CDR1 LGHNA and CDR2 YSLEER. Trimming left V 0 bases short and J 0 bases short, with 12 bases between. CDR3 amino acids: CASSQDRVRHSGNTIYF. CDR3 DNA: TGCGCCAGCAGCCAAGATCGGGTCAGGCACTCTGGAAACACCATATATTTT.

The chain employs TRBV19 and TRBJ2-7, with a weak D call TRBD1 (5 bases). Trimming stripped 7 bases from V and 2 bases from J, with 9 bases between. The CDR3 runs to 12 residues. CDR1 and CDR2 (germline): LNHDA, SQIVND (reference sequence). This chain's CDR3 is CASNQGTYEQYF. The CDR3 DNA sequence: TGTGCCAGTAACCAGGGTACCTACGAGCAGTACTTC.